This TCR beta chain emerged from a study of cytomegalovirus exposure and HLA in healthy donors (TCRdb year 2017). General notes on the study: According to an earlier analysis of several hundred of the donors, about 179 million T cells yielded approximately 120 million unique TCR beta sequences and 276 Gb of sequence data. The study used immunosequencing to profile the T cell repertoires of more than 650 subjects and linked those repertoires to cytomegalovirus serostatus. An earlier analysis of 587 of the donors used high-throughput TCR beta sequencing to judge whether each TCR beta V gene segment behaved as functional or pseudogenic. Both class I and class II loci were covered by HLA typing, at four-digit resolution. Along with the roughly 670-subject first cohort, a separate validation cohort of over a hundred different subjects was used. To predict cytomegalovirus infection status, the study brought together high-throughput TCR immunosequencing, statistical association of individual TCRs with disease status, and machine learning. The number of typed donors differed by locus: about 620-640 for A, B, C, DRB1 and DQB1; 522 for DQA1; about 600 for DPA1; and roughly 490 for DPB1. All discovery cohort repertoires had been generated on a single sequencing platform. The study aimed to test whether signatures of past pathogen exposure could be identified by cataloging public T cell receptors. Of the 350 to 450 genotyped donors, 81% were placed in the genetic ancestry cluster associated with self-reported Caucasian donors. Among 398 genotyped donors of the cohort, an average of approximately 230,000 unique TCR beta nucleotide sequences were sequenced per donor, 15% to 20% of them non-productive. In a later genetic analysis, genome-wide SNP genotypes for about three fifths of the roughly 670 donors were used, and that subset was treated as a discovery cohort. In a later analysis, previously published TCR beta repertoires from 666 donors were re-analyzed and high-resolution HLA genotyping was added so that TCR occurrence patterns could be studied. An early release covering about 600 HLA-typed donors comprised around 300 gigabases of sequencing data and around 86 million unique TCR sequences. Because of strong linkage in the cohort, roughly five DR-DQ haplotypes were treated as single units for association and clustering. Alongside the repertoire data, information on donor age, sex, ethnicity and CMV serostatus was compiled. In the later analysis, no new phenotypic data were used to find candidate immune exposures; instead, reliance was placed on TCR beta sequences and their occurrence across donors. What the authors observed across the whole study: A cluster of highly shared sequence variants was judged likely to represent a technical artifact of the sequencing pipeline. A later analysis found that HLA-associated TCR beta chains were more clonally expanded and had lower generation probabilities than equally common non-associated chains. Cytomegalovirus status was reported to be diagnosed by the classifier with high specificity and sensitivity in both the original and validation cohorts. According to a later analysis, most CMV-associated TCR beta chains appeared to be HLA-restricted, and the HLA associations seemed to be driven largely by CMV exposure. An earlier analysis of some 560 of the donors showed that most TCR beta V segments appeared in productive rearrangements either about 87% or about 30% of the time, which broadly matched IMGT annotations. According to the authors, the approach could potentially be generalized to other disease states and immunological phenotypes. CMV serostatus was the only immune exposure information available for the cohort. Because counts were too low, about 17 rarely observed V segments, including chromosome 9 orphons, were excluded from the earlier analysis of 587 of the donors. HLA typing was unavailable for some donors at each locus, so association tests used only the typed subset. In a later analysis, the rate of TCR association differed among HLA loci, with DRB1 alleles having the most associated TCRs and HLA-C alleles having the fewest. Most TCR sequences were seen in very few donors, while some public TCRs were found in many individuals. In the study, approximately 160 TCR beta chains were listed as associated with cytomegalovirus. In a later genetic analysis, a missense DCLRE1C variant was associated with V-gene and J-gene trimming of TCR beta chains, and the association was replicated in an independent cohort. In a later analysis, several top co-occurrence clusters were reported to appear linked to parvovirus B19, influenza, CMV and Epstein-Barr virus. A few of the identified cytomegalovirus-associated TCR beta chains were confirmed in vitro to be specific for cytomegalovirus antigens. A later genetic analysis reported fewer N-insertions in productive TCRs among donors in an Asian-associated ancestry cluster than the approximately 670-donor mean. Assigning TCR associations to individual alleles was difficult when HLA alleles, especially DR and DQ, strongly co-occurred. Roughly uniform sequencing depth across donors was assumed in presence/absence analyses, although this assumption may not hold. A further reported finding was that TCR beta sequences accurately predicted the HLA-A and HLA-B alleles for most subjects in the first cohort. Correlated functional status among segregating V segments might be attributable to linkage disequilibrium, but an unknown experimental factor could not be ruled out. In this cohort, only TCR beta chains were sequenced, and detectable features were limited by the absence of alpha or paired-chain data. Because the 87-base-pair reads could not distinguish some IMGT-functional V segments, including TRBV6-2 and TRBV6-3, those segments were excluded. At a false discovery rate of 0.05, a later analysis linked 16,000 or so TCR beta sequences to specific HLA alleles.

Libraries were constructed by the immunoSEQ multiplex PCR assay. A mixture of 60 forward primers for TCR Vbeta segments and 13 reverse primers for TCR Jbeta segments was used in the multiplex PCR. A multiplex PCR assay on genomic DNA amplified the CDR3 region of rearranged TCR beta genes. Amplified TCR beta libraries were sequenced as 87-base-pair reads on the Illumina HiSeq System. The original pipeline was this. A later analysis tallied tens of millions of unique TCR beta chains across the 650 to 750 repertoires, and approximately 12 million of those chains were shared by two or more donors. A nearest-neighbor algorithm error-corrected the raw reads and collapsed the reads into unique sequences, merging closely related sequences to remove PCR and sequencing errors. V, D and J gene segments were assigned by aligning CDR3 sequences to IMGT reference sequences. For a sequence to be retained, at least a six-nucleotide match to both a V gene segment and a J gene segment was required. Rearrangements were classified as productive when the CDR3 lacked stop codons and remained in frame with V and J, and all other rearrangements were classified as non-productive. CDR3 was defined by IMGT convention, running from the second conserved V-encoded cysteine to the conserved J-encoded phenylalanine. The earlier analysis of 450 to 750 of the donors excluded any sequence lacking an unambiguous match to a single V gene segment. An earlier analysis of a few hundred of the donors classified V segments as functional when productive rearrangements were above 56.7% and as segregating when the standard deviation between donors was above 5%. A statistical classification framework was built to diagnose cytomegalovirus status from the catalog of TCR beta chain sequences. In a later analysis, V and J genes were assigned by comparing TCR nucleotide sequences against IMGT/GENE-DB human TR gene sequences. The TCRdist pipeline was used in a later analysis to assign CDR3 sequences and most-parsimonious VDJ recombination scenarios. In a later analysis, every TCR beta chain was defined by the combination of its CDR3 amino acid sequence and its V-gene family, and reads without a unique V-gene family were dropped. To address suspected cross-contamination and a sequencing artifact, a later analysis removed 450 to 700 highly shared, low-generation-probability nucleotide sequences. In a later analysis, a clonal expansion index for each public chain was calculated from normalized within-repertoire ranks of inferred template counts. In a later analysis, generation probabilities were computed using a VDJ recombination model fitted to out-of-frame rearrangements, and the results were checked against IGoR. Hypergeometric tests were used in a later analysis to score TCR-TCR, TCR-HLA and TCR-CMV co-occurrence, with a repertoire-size bias correction applied to the TCR pairs. To estimate false discovery rates, a later analysis permuted the HLA or CMV assignments 20 times. In a later analysis, co-occurring TCRs were grouped with DBSCAN, and TCRdist sequence similarity was added when clustering was performed within HLA-allele-positive subsets. Repertoires with fewer than 30,000 or more than 120,000 public chains, plus five repertoires with anomalous nucleotide sharing, were excluded from co-occurrence clustering. The clones in this table, taken by TCRdb from immuneACCESS, are in-frame only. Not every clone is retained; where verified, under half of the shortfall comes from an unresolved V gene, and the cause of the rest is unknown. Clonal size and the V and J genes are those of that table, whereas D and trimming came from the DNA. This sample's records show some 72,000 clones. In total, the top ten clones hold about 5% of the sample.

About this clone itself: Its antigen target is currently unknown.

V loses 2 bases, J loses 5 bases, and the germline ends lie 6 bases apart. Sequences MNHNY (CDR1) and SVGAGI (CDR2) are obtained from the germline V gene (reference sequence). The CDR3 runs 12 residues from the cysteine to the phenylalanine. Just the 36-base CDR3 DNA is kept, in frame starting at base 1. The cohort comprised more than 550 healthy bone marrow donors. At the time of sampling, all cohort members were nominally healthy, though unrecorded immune exposures were likely present. The donor was CMV seronegative and was included in the group of about 350 seronegative cohort members. Every donor gave a peripheral blood sample, and the peripheral blood mononuclear cells from that sample were used for TCR beta sequencing. The Qiagen DNeasy Blood Extraction Kit was used to extract genomic DNA from the blood cell samples.

This clonotype originated in a man aged 35 to 55 in good health and CMV-seronegative. Rearrangement joined TRBV6-6 to TRBJ1-1, with the D gene too uncertain to name. The sequencing input was PBMCs. The DNA sequence is given as TGTGCCAGCAGTTACACCGGGACTGAAGCTTTCTTT. Its protein reads: CASSYTGTEAFF.